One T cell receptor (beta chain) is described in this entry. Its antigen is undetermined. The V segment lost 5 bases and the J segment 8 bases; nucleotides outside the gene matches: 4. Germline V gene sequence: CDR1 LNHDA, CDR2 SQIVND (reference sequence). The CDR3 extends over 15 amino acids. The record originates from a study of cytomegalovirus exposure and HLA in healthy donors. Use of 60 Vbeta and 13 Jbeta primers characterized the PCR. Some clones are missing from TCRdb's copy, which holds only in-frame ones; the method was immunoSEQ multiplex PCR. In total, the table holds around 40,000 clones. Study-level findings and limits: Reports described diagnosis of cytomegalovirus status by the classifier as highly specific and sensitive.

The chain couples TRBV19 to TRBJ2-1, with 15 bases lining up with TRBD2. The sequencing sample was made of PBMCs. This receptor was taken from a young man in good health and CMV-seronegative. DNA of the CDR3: TGTGCCAGTAGTCGTGGACTAGCGGGAGGGCATGAGCAGTTCTTC. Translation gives CASSRGLAGGHEQFF.